This TCR beta chain was obtained from a study of blood T cell repertoires in COVID-19. Study details: T cells, B-cell-depleted T cells, or PBMCs provided the cDNA or gDNA that served as material.

Trimming removed 6 bases from V and 4 bases from J; junction bases left unmatched: 11. The germline CDR1 and CDR2 sequences are ENHRY and SYGVKD. This CDR3 has 15 amino acids. This table comes from immunoSEQ multiplex PCR, and its TCRdb copy is limited to in-frame clones, with some not included. The sample lists 270,000 or so clones, more than 70% occurring once. Sequenced input: peripheral blood. This chain joins TRBV10-3 and TRBJ2-7, with 8 bases that match TRBD1. The clonotype originates from a woman between 18 and 29 years old with acute or convalescent COVID-19. CDR3 nucleotide sequence: TGTGCCATCAGGCCTACCGGGACAGGCGATTACGAGCAGTACTTC. Its translation is CAIRPTGTGDYEQYF.